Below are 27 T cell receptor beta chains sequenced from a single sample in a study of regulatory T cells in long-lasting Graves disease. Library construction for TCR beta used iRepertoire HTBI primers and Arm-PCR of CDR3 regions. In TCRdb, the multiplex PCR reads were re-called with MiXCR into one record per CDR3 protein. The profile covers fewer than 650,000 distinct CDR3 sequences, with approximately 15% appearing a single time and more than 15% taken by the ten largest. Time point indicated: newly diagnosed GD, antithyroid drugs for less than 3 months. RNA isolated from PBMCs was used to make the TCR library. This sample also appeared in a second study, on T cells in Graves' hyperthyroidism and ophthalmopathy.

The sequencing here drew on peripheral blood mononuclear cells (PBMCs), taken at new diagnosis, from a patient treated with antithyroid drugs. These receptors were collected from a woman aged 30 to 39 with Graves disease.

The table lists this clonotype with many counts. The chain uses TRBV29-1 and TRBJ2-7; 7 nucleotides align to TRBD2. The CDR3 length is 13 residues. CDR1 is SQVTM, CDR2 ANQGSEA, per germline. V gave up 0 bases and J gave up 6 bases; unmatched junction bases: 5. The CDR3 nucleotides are TGCAGCGTTGAAGAGGGACTACTGGGCGAGCAGTACTTC. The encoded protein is CSVEEGLLGEQYF.

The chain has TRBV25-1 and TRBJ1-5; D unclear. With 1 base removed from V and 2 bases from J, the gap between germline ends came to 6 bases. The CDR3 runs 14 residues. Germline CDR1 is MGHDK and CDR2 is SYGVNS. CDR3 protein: CASSEFGGNQPQHF. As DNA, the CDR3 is TGTGCCAGCAGTGAATTCGGGGGCAATCAGCCCCAGCATTTT.

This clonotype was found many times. The CDR3 spells CASSRVLNTAEQYF. DNA for the CDR3: TGTGCCAGCAGCCGTGTACTAAACACGGCCGAGCAGTACTTC. This chain links TRBV7-2 with TRBJ2-7; D is undetermined. CDR1 is SGHTA, CDR2 FQGNSA, per germline. The CDR3 has 14 amino acids. Trimming left V 5 bases short and J 6 bases short, with 17 bases between.

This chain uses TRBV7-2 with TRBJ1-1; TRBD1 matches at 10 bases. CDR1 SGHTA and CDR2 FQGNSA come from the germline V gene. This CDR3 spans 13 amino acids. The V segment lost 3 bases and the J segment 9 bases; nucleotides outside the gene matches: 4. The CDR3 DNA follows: TGTGCCAGCAGCTTGGGGACAGGGGCGAAAGCTTTCTTT. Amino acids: CASSLGTGAKAFF. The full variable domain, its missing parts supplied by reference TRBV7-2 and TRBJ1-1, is GAGVSQSPSNKVTEKGKDVELRCDPISGHTALYWYRQSLGQGLEFLIYFQGNSAPDKSGLPSDRFSAERTGGSVSTLTIQRTQQEDSAVYLCASSLGTGAKAFFGQGTRLTVV.

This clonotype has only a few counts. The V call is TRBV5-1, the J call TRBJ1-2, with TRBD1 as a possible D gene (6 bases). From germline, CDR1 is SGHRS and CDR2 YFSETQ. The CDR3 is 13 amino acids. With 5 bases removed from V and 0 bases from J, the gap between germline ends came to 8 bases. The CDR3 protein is CASRDSTNYGYTF. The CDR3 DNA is TGCGCCAGCAGGGACAGCACTAACTATGGCTACACCTTC.

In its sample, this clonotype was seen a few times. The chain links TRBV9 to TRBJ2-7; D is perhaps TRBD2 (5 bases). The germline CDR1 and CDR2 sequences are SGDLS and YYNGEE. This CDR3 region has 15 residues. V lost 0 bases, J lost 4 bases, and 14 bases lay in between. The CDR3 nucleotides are TGTGCCAGCAGCGTAGAATCGGGGTCGGCGTACGAGCAGTACTTC. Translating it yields CASSVESGSAYEQYF.

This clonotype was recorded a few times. CDR3 protein: CASSLRGASQETQYF. CDR3 bases: TGTGCCAGCAGCCTCAGGGGCGCCTCTCAAGAGACCCAGTACTTC. V gene TRBV3-1 combines with J gene TRBJ2-5, with D maybe TRBD1 (6 bases). V was shortened by 4 bases and J by 2 bases, with 14 bases between the two germline ends. CDR1 and CDR2 (germline): LGHDT, YNNKEL (reference sequence). The CDR3 loop spans 15 amino acids.

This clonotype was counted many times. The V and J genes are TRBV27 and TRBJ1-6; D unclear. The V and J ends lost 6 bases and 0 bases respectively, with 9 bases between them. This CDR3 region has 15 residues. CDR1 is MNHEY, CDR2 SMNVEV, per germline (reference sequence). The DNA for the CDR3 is TGTGCCAGCAGACCCACTGACTCCTATAATTCACCCCTCCACTTT. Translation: CASRPTDSYNSPLHF.

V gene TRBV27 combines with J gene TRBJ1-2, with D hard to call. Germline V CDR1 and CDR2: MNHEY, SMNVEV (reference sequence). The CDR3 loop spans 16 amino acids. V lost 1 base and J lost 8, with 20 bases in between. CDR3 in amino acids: CASSLYEGSGRRGYTF. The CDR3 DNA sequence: TGTGCCAGCAGTTTATATGAGGGAAGTGGACGGCGCGGCTACACCTTC.

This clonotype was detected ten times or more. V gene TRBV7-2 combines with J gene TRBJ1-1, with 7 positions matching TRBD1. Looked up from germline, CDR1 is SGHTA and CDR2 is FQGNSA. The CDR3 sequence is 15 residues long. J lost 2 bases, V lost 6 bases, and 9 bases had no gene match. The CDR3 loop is CASSPHRGPNTEAFF. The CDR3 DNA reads TGTGCCAGCAGTCCGCACAGGGGTCCTAACACTGAAGCTTTCTTT.

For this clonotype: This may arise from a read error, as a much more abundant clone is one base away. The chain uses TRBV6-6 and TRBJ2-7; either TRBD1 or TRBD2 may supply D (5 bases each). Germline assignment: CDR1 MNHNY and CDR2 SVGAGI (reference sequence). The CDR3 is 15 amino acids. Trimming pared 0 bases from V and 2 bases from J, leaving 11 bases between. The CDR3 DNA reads TGTGCCAGCAGTTACTCGGAGAGGGGACCCTACGAGCAGTACTTC. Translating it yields CASSYSERGPYEQYF.

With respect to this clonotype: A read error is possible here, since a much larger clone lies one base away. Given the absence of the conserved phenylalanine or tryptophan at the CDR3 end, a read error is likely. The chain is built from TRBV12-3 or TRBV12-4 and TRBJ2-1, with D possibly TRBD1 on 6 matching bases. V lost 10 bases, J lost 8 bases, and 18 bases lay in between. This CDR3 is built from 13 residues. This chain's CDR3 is CAILFDRSHEQFS. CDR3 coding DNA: TGTGCCATCCTATTTGACAGGAGCCATGAGCAGTTCTCC.

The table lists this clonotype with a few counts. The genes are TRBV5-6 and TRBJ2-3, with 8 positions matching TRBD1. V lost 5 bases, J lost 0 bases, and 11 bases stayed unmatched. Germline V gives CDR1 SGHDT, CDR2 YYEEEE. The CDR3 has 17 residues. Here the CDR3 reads CASRARGRDPSTDTQYF. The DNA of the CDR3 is TGTGCCAGCAGGGCCAGGGGGCGAGACCCTAGCACAGATACGCAGTATTTT.

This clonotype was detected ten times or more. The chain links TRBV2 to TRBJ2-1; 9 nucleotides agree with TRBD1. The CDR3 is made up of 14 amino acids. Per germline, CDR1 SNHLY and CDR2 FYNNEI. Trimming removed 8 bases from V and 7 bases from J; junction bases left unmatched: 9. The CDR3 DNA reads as TGTGCCAGCTACCCCGGGACAGGGTTTAATGAGCAGTTCTTC. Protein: CASYPGTGFNEQFF.

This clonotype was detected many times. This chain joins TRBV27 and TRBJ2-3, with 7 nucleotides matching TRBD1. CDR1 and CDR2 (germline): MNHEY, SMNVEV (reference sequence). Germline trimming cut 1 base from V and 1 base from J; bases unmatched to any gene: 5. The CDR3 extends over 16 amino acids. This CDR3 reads CASSLWSDRGTDTQYF. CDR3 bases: TGTGCCAGCAGTTTATGGTCCGACAGGGGCACAGATACGCAGTATTTT.

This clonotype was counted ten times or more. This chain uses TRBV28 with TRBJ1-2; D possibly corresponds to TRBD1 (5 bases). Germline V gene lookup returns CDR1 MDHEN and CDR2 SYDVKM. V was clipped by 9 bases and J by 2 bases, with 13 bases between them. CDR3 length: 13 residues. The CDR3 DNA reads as TGTGCCAGTAGGGCCGGGACCAACTATGGCTACACCTTC. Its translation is CASRAGTNYGYTF.

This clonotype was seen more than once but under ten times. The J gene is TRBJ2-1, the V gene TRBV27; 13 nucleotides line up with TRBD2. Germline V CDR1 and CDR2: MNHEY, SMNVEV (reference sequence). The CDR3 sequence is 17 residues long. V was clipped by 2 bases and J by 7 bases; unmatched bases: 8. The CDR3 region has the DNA TGTGCCAGCAGTTTAAGGGCCGGACTAGCGGGAGTGAATGAGCAGTTCTTC. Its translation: CASSLRAGLAGVNEQFF.

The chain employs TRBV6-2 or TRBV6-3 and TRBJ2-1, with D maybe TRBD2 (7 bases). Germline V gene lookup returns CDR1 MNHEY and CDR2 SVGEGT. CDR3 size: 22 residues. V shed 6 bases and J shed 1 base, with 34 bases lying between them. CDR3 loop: CASSHQTQAGGLIGRSYNEQFF. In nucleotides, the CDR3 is TGTGCCAGCAGCCACCAGACCCAAGCCGGGGGGCTTATCGGGAGATCCTACAATGAGCAGTTCTTC.

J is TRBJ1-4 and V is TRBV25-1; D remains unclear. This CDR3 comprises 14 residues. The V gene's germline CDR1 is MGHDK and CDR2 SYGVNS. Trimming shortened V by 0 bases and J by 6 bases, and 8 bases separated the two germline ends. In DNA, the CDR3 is TGTGCCAGCAGTGAATACGAACGATATGAAAAACTGTTTTTT. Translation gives CASSEYERYEKLFF.

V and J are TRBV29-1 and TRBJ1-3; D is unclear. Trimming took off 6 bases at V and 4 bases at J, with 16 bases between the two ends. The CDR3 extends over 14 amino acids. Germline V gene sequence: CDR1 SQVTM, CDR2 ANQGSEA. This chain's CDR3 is CSVGGETWGNTIYF. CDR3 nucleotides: TGCAGCGTGGGCGGGGAGACTTGGGGAAACACCATATATTTT.

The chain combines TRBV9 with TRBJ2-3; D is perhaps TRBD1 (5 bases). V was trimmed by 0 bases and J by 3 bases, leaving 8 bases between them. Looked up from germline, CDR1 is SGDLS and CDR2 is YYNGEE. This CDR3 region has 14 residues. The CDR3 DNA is TGTGCCAGCAGCGTAGCTGACAGTACAGATACGCAGTATTTT. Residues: CASSVADSTDTQYF.

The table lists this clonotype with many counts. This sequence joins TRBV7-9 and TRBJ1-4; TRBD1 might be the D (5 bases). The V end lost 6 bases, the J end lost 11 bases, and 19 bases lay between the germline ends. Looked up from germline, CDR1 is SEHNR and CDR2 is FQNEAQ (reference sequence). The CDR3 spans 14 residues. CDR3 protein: CASRSAGTAQKLFF. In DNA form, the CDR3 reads TGTGCCAGCAGGTCTGCCGGGACGGCTCAGAAACTGTTTTTT.

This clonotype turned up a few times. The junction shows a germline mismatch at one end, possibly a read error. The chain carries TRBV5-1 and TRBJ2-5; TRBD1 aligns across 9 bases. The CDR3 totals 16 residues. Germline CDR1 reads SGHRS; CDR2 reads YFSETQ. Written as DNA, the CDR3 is TGTGCCAGCAGCGTATCAGTAGGGGGACAGGGTGAGACCCAGTACTTC. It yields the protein CASSVSVGGQGETQYF.

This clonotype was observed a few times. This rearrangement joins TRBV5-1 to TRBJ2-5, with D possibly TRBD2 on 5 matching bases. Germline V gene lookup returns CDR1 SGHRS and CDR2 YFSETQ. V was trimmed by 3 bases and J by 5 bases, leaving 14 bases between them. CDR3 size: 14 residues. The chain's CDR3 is CASSSLRGGETQYF. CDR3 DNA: TGCGCCAGCAGCTCCTTGCGAGGCGGGGAGACCCAGTACTTC.

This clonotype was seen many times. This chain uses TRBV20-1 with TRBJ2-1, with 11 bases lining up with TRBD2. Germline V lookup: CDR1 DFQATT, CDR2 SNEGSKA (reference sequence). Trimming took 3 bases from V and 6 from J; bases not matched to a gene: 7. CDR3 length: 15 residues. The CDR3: CSASAGLADINEQFF. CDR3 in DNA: TGCAGTGCTAGTGCGGGACTAGCGGATATCAATGAGCAGTTCTTC.

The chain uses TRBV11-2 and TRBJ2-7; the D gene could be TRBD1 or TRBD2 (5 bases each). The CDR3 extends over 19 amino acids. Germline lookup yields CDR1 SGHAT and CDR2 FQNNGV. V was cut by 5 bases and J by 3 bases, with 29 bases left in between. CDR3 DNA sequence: TGTGCCAGCAGCCCCCTACTAGGCGCAAGGGGACGTGGAGTCTACGAGCAGTACTTC. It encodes CASSPLLGARGRGVYEQYF.

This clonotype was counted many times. CDR3 protein: CASSSLVGVRGTDTQYF. CDR3 coding DNA: TGTGCCAGCAGCTCCTTGGTGGGGGTGAGGGGCACAGATACGCAGTATTTT. The chain has TRBV7-3 and TRBJ2-3; D may correspond to TRBD1 or TRBD2 (5 bases each). This CDR3 has 17 residues. CDR1 and CDR2 from the germline V gene are SGHTA and FQGTGA. Trimming took off 4 bases at V and 1 base at J, with 18 bases between the two ends.